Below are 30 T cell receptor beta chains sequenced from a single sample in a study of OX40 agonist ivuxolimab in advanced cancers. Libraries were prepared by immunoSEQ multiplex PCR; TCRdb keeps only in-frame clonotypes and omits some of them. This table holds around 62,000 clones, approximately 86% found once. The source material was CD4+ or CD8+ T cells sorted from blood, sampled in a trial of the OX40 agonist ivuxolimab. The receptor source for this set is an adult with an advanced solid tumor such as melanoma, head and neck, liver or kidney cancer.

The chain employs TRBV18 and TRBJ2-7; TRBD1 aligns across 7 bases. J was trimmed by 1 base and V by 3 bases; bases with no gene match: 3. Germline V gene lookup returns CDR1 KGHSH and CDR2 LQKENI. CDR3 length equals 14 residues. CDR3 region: CASSPTGQSYEQYF. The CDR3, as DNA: TGTGCCAGCTCACCGACGGGACAGTCCTACGAGCAGTACTTC.

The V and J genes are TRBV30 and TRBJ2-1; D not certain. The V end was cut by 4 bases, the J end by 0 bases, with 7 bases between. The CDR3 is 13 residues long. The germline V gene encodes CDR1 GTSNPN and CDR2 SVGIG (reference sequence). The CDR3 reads CAWKESSYNEQFF. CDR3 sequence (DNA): TGTGCCTGGAAAGAAAGCTCCTACAATGAGCAGTTCTTC.

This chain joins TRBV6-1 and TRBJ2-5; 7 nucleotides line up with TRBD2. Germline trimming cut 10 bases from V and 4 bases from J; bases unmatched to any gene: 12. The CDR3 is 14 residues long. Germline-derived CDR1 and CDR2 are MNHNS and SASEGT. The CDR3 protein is CATAPTTSAETQYF. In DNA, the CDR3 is TGTGCCACGGCCCCAACTACTAGCGCAGAGACCCAGTACTTC.

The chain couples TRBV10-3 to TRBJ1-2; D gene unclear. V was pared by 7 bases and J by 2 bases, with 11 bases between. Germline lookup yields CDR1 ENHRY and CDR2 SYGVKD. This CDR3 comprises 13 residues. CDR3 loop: CAITGTGNYGYTF. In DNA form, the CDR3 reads TGTGCCATCACGGGTACGGGGAACTATGGCTACACCTTC.

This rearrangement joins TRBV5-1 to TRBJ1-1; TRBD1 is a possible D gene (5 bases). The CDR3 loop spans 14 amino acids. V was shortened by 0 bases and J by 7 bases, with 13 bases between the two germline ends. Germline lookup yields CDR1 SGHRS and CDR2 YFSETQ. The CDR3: CASSLGVSGLEAFF. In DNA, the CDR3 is TGCGCCAGCAGCTTGGGGGTTTCGGGACTTGAAGCTTTCTTT.

The CDR3 reads CASSLERRDTQYF. The CDR3 DNA sequence: TGTGCCAGCAGCTTAGAAAGGCGAGATACGCAGTATTTT. The gene calls are TRBV11-3 and TRBJ2-3; no clear D. CDR3 size: 13 residues. V was trimmed by 0 bases and J by 5 bases, leaving 6 bases between them. Looked up from germline, CDR1 is SGHNT and CDR2 is YENEEA.

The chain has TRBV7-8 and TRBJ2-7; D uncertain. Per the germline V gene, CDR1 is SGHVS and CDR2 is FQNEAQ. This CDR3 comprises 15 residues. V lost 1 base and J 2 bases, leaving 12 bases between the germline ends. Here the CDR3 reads CASSLVIGQAYEQYF. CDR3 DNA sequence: TGTGCCAGCAGCTTAGTCATAGGTCAGGCCTACGAGCAGTACTTC. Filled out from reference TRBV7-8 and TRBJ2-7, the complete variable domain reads GAGVSQSPRYKVAKRGQDVALRCDPISGHVSLFWYQQALGQGPEFLTYFQNEAQLDKSGLPSDRFFAERPEGSVSTLKIQRTQQEDSAVYLCASSLVIGQAYEQYFGPGTRLTVT.

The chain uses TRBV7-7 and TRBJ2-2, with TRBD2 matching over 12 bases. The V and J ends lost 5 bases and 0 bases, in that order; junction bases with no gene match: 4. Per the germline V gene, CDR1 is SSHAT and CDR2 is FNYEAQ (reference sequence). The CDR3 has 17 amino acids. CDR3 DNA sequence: TGTGCCAGCAGCATCGGACTAGCGGGGACGAACACCGGGGAGCTGTTTTTT. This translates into CASSIGLAGTNTGELFF.

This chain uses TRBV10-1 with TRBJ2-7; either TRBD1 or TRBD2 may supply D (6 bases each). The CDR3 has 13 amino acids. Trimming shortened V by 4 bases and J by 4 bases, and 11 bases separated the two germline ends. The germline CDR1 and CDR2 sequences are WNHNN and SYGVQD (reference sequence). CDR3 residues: CASSVSGAYEQYF. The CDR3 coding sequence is TGCGCCAGCAGTGTTTCGGGGGCTTACGAGCAGTACTTC.

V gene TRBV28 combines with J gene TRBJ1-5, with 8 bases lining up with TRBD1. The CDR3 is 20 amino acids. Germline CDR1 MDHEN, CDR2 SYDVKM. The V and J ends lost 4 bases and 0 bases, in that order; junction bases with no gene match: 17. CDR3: CASSSPDRGRFGGSNQPQHF. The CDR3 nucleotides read TGTGCCAGCAGTTCCCCAGACAGGGGCCGGTTTGGTGGTAGCAATCAGCCCCAGCATTTT.

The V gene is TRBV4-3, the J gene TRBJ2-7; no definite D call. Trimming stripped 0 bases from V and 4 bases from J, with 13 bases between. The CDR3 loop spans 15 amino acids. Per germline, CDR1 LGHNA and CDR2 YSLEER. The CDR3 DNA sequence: TGCGCCAGCAGCCAAGATACGCGAACCCGTTACGAGCAGTACTTC. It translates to CASSQDTRTRYEQYF.

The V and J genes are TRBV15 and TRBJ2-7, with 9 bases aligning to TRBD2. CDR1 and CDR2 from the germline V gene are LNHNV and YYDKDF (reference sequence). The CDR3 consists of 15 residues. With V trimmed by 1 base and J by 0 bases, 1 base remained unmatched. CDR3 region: CATSRVAGDSYEQYF. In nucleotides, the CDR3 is TGTGCCACCAGCAGAGTAGCGGGGGACTCCTACGAGCAGTACTTC.

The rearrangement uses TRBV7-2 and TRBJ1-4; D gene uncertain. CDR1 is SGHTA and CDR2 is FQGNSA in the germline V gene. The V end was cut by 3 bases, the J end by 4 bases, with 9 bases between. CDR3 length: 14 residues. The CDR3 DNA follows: TGTGCCAGCAGCTTCGGGAGCGGTAATGAAAAACTGTTTTTT. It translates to CASSFGSGNEKLFF.

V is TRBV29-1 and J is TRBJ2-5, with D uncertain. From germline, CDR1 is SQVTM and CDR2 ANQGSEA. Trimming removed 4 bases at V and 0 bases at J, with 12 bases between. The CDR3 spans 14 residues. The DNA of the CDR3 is TGCAGCGTTGGGTCTTTTCCGTACCAAGAGACCCAGTACTTC. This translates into CSVGSFPYQETQYF.

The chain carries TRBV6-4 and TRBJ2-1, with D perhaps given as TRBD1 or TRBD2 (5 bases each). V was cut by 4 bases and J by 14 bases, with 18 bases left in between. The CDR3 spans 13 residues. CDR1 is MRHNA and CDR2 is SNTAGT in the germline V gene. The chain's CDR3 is CASSATGPTEKFF. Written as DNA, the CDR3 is TGTGCCAGCAGTGCCACGGGACCTACCGAAAAGTTCTTC.

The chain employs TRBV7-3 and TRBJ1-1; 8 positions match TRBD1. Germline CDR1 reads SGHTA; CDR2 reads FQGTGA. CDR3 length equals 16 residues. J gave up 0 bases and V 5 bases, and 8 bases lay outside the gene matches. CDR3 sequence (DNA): TGTGCCAGCAGCAAAAACGCAGGGGGCCTGAACACTGAAGCTTTCTTT. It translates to CASSKNAGGLNTEAFF.

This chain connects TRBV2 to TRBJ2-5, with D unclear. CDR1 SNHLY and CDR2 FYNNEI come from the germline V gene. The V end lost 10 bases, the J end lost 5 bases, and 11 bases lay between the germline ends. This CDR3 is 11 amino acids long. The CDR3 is CATMITETQYF. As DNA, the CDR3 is TGTGCCACCATGATAACGGAGACCCAGTACTTC.

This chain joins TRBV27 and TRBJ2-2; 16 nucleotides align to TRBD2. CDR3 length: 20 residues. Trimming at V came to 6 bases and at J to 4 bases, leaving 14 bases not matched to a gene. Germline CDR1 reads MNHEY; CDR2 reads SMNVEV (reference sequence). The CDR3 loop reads CASRIRGGTSGRAVTGELFF. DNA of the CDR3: TGTGCCAGCAGAATAAGAGGAGGGACTAGCGGGAGGGCCGTCACCGGGGAGCTGTTTTTT.

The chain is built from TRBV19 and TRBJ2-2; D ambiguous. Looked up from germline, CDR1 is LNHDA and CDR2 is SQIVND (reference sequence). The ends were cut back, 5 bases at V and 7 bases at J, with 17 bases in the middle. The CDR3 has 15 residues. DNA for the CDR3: TGTGCCAGTAGTCCAGAGGTCGGCTCCGGCGGGGAGCTGTTTTTT. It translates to CASSPEVGSGGELFF.

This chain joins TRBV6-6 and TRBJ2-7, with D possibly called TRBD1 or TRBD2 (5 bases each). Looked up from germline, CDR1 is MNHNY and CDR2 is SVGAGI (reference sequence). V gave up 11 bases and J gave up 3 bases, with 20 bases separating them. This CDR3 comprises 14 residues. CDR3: CALSARGPFYEQYF. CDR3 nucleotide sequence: TGTGCCCTTTCGGCCCGGGGACCCTTCTACGAGCAGTACTTC.

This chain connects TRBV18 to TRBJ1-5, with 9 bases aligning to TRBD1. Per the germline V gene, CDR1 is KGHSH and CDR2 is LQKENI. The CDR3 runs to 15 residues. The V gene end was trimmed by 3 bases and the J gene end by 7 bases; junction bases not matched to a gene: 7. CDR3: CASSPGQGPQQPQHF. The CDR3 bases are TGTGCCAGCTCACCCGGACAGGGGCCCCAACAGCCCCAGCATTTT.

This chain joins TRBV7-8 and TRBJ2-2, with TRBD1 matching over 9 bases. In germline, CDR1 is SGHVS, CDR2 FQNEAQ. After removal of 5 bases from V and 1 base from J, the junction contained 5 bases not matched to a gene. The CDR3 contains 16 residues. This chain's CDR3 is CASSPTGGQNTGELFF. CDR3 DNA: TGTGCCAGCAGCCCAACAGGGGGCCAGAACACCGGGGAGCTGTTTTTT.

The CDR3 is CASLGQLKGYEQYF. The CDR3 DNA reads TGTGCCAGCCTAGGACAGCTAAAAGGGTACGAGCAGTACTTC. This chain uses TRBV28 with TRBJ2-7, with a weak D call TRBD1 (6 bases). The CDR3 runs to 14 residues. Trimming took off 8 bases at V and 4 bases at J, with 18 bases between the two ends. CDR1 and CDR2 (germline): MDHEN, SYDVKM.

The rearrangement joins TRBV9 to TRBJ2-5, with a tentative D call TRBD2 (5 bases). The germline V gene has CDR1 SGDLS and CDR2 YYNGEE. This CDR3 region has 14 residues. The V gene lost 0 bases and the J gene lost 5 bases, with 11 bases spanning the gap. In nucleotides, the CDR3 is TGTGCCAGCAGCGTAGGAGGAGGTAGGGAGACCCAGTACTTC. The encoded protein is CASSVGGGRETQYF.

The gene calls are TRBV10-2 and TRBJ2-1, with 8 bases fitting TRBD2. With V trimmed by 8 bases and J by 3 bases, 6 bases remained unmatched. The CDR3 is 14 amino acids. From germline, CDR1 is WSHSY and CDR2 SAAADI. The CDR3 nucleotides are TGCGCCAGCCGTACGGGAGGGAACTACAATGAGCAGTTCTTC. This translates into CASRTGGNYNEQFF.

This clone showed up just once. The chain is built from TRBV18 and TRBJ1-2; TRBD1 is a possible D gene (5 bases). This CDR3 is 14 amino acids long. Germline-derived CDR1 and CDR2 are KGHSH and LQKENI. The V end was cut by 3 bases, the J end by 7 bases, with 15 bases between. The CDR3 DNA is TGTGCCAGCTCACCTCCGGGACTGCGGCTTGGCTACACCTTC. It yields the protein CASSPPGLRLGYTF.

The CDR3 DNA reads as TGTGCCACCAGCAGAGATAACGGCCGATTAAGCTCCTACGAGCAGTACTTC. It codes for CATSRDNGRLSSYEQYF. The J gene is TRBJ2-5, the V gene TRBV15; D is unclear. The better agreement between TRBJ2-7 and the DNA end casts doubt on the J call. Germline CDR1 reads LNHNV; CDR2 reads YYDKDF (reference sequence). The CDR3 sequence is 17 residues long.

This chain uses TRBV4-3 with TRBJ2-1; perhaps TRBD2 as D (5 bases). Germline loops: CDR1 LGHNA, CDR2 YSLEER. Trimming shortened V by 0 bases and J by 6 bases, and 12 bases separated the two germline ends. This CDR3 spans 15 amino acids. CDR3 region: CASSQDLGVVNEQFF. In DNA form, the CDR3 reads TGCGCCAGCAGCCAAGATCTCGGGGTGGTCAATGAGCAGTTCTTC.

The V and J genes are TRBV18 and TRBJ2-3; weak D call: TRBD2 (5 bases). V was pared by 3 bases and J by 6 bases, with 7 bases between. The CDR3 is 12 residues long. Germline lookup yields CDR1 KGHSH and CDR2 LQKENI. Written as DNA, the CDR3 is TGTGCCAGCTCACCGACGGGGGATACGCAGTATTTT. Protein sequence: CASSPTGDTQYF.

The CDR3 here is CASGTSDGADTQYF. The CDR3 nucleotides read TGCGCCAGCGGAACTTCGGACGGAGCAGATACGCAGTATTTT. V gene TRBV5-1 combines with J gene TRBJ2-3; D is ambiguous. V shed 7 bases and J shed 4 bases, with 16 bases lying between them. The germline CDR1 and CDR2 sequences are SGHRS and YFSETQ. This CDR3 is built from 14 residues.